A single sample gave rise to the 26 T cell receptor beta chains below, sequenced in a study of cytomegalovirus exposure and HLA in healthy donors. Data came from immunoSEQ multiplex PCR; TCRdb stores just in-frame clones and leaves some out. Among 60,000 or so clones listed, about 93% were seen once. Sequencing was carried out using PBMCs. Receptor source: a man between 18 and 29 years old in good health and CMV-seronegative.

V and J are TRBV19 and TRBJ2-1, with TRBD1 identical over 7 bases. Trimming removed 5 bases from V and 6 bases from J; junction bases left unmatched: 7. Germline-derived CDR1 and CDR2 are LNHDA and SQIVND (reference sequence). The CDR3 is 14 amino acids. Written as DNA, the CDR3 is TGTGCCAGTAGTGAGGGGGCAGACGCCAATGAGCAGTTCTTC. Residues: CASSEGADANEQFF. The entire variable domain, with the rest obtained from reference TRBV19 and TRBJ2-1, is as follows: DGGITQSPKYLFRKEGQNVTLSCEQNLNHDAMYWYRQDPGQGLRLIYYSQIVNDFQKGDIAEGYSVSREKKESFPLTVTSAQKNPTAFYLCASSEGADANEQFFGPGTRLTVL.

The chain recombines TRBV18 with TRBJ1-1; D is unclear. This CDR3 spans 15 amino acids. Germline CDR1 is KGHSH and CDR2 is LQKENI. The V gene lost 0 bases and the J gene lost 4 bases, with 12 bases spanning the gap. CDR3 region: CASSPPGGLATEAFF. The CDR3 coding sequence is TGTGCCAGCTCACCACCGGGAGGGCTGGCCACTGAAGCTTTCTTT.

This clone was observed once. The rearrangement joins TRBV30 to TRBJ2-3; 7 bases match TRBD2. CDR3 length: 15 amino acids. Per the germline V gene, CDR1 is GTSNPN and CDR2 is SVGIG (reference sequence). V was pared by 0 bases and J by 0 bases, with 3 bases of the junction left unmatched. The CDR3 DNA is TGTGCCTGGAGTGTAGAACTAGCGAGCACAGATACGCAGTATTTT. Translation: CAWSVELASTDTQYF.

This rearrangement joins TRBV29-1 to TRBJ1-5, with D possibly being TRBD1 (6 bases). The germline CDR1 and CDR2 sequences are SQVTM and ANQGSEA. V dropped 7 bases and J dropped 5 bases, with 18 bases sitting between them. CDR3 length equals 14 residues. As DNA, the CDR3 is TGCAGCGCCGCTACAGGGATAATAGATCAGCCCCAGCATTTT. This sequence encodes CSAATGIIDQPQHF. The full variable domain, its missing parts supplied by reference TRBV29-1 and TRBJ1-5, is SAVISQKPSRDICQRGTSLTIQCQVDSQVTMMFWYRQQPGQSLTLIATANQGSEATYESGFVIDKFPISRPNLTFSTLTVSNMSPEDSSIYLCSAATGIIDQPQHFGDGTRLSIL.

The rearrangement uses TRBV6-6 and TRBJ2-7, with 8 bases identical to TRBD2. Germline CDR1 MNHNY, CDR2 SVGAGI (reference sequence). V lost 0 bases, J lost 6 bases, and 4 bases stayed unmatched. The CDR3 has 14 residues. CDR3 DNA sequence: TGTGCCAGCAGTTACTCGGCGGGAGGAACCGAGCAGTACTTC. As protein: CASSYSAGGTEQYF.

The chain joins TRBV11-2 to TRBJ2-3, with 8 bases that match TRBD2. J gave up 4 bases and V 1 base, and 4 bases lay outside the gene matches. The germline V gene has CDR1 SGHAT and CDR2 FQNNGV. This CDR3 has 15 amino acids. The CDR3 protein is CASSLAGGPADTQYF. The CDR3 DNA is TGTGCCAGCAGCTTAGCGGGAGGGCCCGCAGATACGCAGTATTTT.

This clone was counted once. The CDR3 here is CASSFRDAGISGNTIYF. CDR3 nucleotide sequence: TGTGCCAGCAGCTTCAGAGATGCAGGGATCTCTGGAAACACCATATATTTT. The chain combines TRBV7-9 with TRBJ1-3; TRBD1 is a possible D gene (5 bases). CDR3 length: 17 residues. Per germline, CDR1 SEHNR and CDR2 FQNEAQ (reference sequence). Trimming removed 3 bases from V and 0 bases from J, with 15 bases in between.

This sequence joins TRBV19 and TRBJ1-5; D is undetermined. This CDR3 comprises 15 residues. Trimming pared 2 bases from V and 0 bases from J, leaving 8 bases between. Germline V gene lookup returns CDR1 LNHDA and CDR2 SQIVND (reference sequence). In DNA form, the CDR3 reads TGTGCCAGTAGTATAAACGGAGATAGCAATCAGCCCCAGCATTTT. It codes for CASSINGDSNQPQHF.

The rearrangement joins TRBV11-3 to TRBJ2-3, with 8 positions matching TRBD2. V lost 5 bases to trimming and J lost 4 bases; unmatched junction nucleotides: 8. This CDR3 has 15 amino acids. Germline loops: CDR1 SGHNT, CDR2 YENEEA. In nucleotides, the CDR3 is TGTGCCAGCAGCCCAAGCGGGAGTACCGCAGATACGCAGTATTTT. Protein sequence: CASSPSGSTADTQYF.

This chain connects TRBV7-2 to TRBJ2-7, with 7 bases matching TRBD2. Germline CDR1 SGHTA, CDR2 FQGNSA. After removal of 5 bases from V and 0 bases from J, the junction contained 10 bases not matched to a gene. This CDR3 has 16 residues. The DNA for the CDR3 is TGTGCCAGCAGCAAGTGGAGGACTAGTGTCTCCTACGAGCAGTACTTC. Translated, it gives CASSKWRTSVSYEQYF.

The rearrangement joins TRBV19 to TRBJ2-3; 12 bases are shared with TRBD2. The ends lost 8 bases at V and 1 base at J; junction bases unmatched: 1. Per germline, CDR1 LNHDA and CDR2 SQIVND (reference sequence). The CDR3 consists of 14 residues. CDR3 DNA: TGTGCCAGTCGACTAGCGGGAGGCACAGATACGCAGTATTTT. Its translation: CASRLAGGTDTQYF.

This chain joins TRBV4-1 and TRBJ2-3, with D perhaps TRBD1 (5 bases). CDR3 length: 14 residues. Germline V gene lookup returns CDR1 MGHRA and CDR2 YSYEKL. Trimming shortened V by 0 bases and J by 4 bases, and 8 bases separated the two germline ends. CDR3 DNA sequence: TGCGCCAGCAGCCAAGACTTAGGGGCAGATACGCAGTATTTT. This gives the protein CASSQDLGADTQYF.

V is TRBV7-8 and J is TRBJ1-5, with 7 nucleotides matching TRBD1. Germline CDR1 is SGHVS and CDR2 is FQNEAQ. The CDR3 runs 16 residues. Germline trimming cut 5 bases from V and 0 bases from J; bases unmatched to any gene: 7. CDR3 residues: CASSLGQTNSNQPQHF. CDR3 bases: TGTGCCAGCAGCCTGGGACAGACAAATAGCAATCAGCCCCAGCATTTT. The full variable domain, in which reference TRBV7-8 and TRBJ1-5 provide the parts outside the CDR3, is GAGVSQSPRYKVAKRGQDVALRCDPISGHVSLFWYQQALGQGPEFLTYFQNEAQLDKSGLPSDRFFAERPEGSVSTLKIQRTQQEDSAVYLCASSLGQTNSNQPQHFGDGTRLSIL.

The V call is TRBV4-1, the J call TRBJ1-4; tentative D call: TRBD1 (5 bases). CDR1 is MGHRA and CDR2 is YSYEKL in the germline V gene. The CDR3 is 15 amino acids. The V and J ends lost 0 bases and 5 bases respectively, with 10 bases between them. The CDR3 DNA reads as TGCGCCAGCAGCCAAGAGGGGGGGTCGAATGAAAAACTGTTTTTT. Translated: CASSQEGGSNEKLFF.

The rearrangement joins TRBV2 to TRBJ1-1, with 7 nucleotides matching TRBD1. Trimming took 6 bases from V and 4 from J; bases not matched to a gene: 5. CDR3 length: 13 residues. CDR1 is SNHLY and CDR2 is FYNNEI in the germline V gene. The CDR3 bases are TGTGCCAGCAGGGGACAGAGACTCACTGAAGCTTTCTTT. Translating it yields CASRGQRLTEAFF.

The chain couples TRBV6-1 to TRBJ2-2, with D maybe TRBD2 (7 bases). Germline lookup yields CDR1 MNHNS and CDR2 SASEGT. This CDR3 is 16 amino acids long. The germline V and J ends were trimmed by 4 bases and 4 bases, with 16 bases remaining between them. The CDR3 coding sequence is TGTGCCAGCAGTGGGCCGAGCGGGACACTCACCGGGGAGCTGTTTTTT. It is translated as CASSGPSGTLTGELFF.

The genes are TRBV9 and TRBJ2-7, with 7 bases aligning to TRBD1. J was trimmed by 2 bases and V by 3 bases; bases with no gene match: 8. The CDR3 consists of 15 residues. Germline V gene lookup returns CDR1 SGDLS and CDR2 YYNGEE. CDR3 residues: CASSGSGTVPYEQYF. The CDR3 coding sequence is TGTGCCAGCAGCGGCTCCGGGACAGTTCCCTACGAGCAGTACTTC. Full variable domain (outside the CDR3, taken from reference TRBV9 and TRBJ2-7): DSGVTQTPKHLITATGQRVTLRCSPRSGDLSVYWYQQSLDQGLQFLIQYYNGEERAKGNILERFSAQQFPDLHSELNLSSLELGDSALYFCASSGSGTVPYEQYFGPGTRLTVT.

This rearrangement joins TRBV7-9 to TRBJ2-1, with 7 bases matching TRBD2. J gave up 4 bases and V 4 bases, and 4 bases lay outside the gene matches. CDR3 length: 14 amino acids. Germline V gene data show CDR1 as SEHNR and CDR2 as FQNEAQ (reference sequence). This CDR3 reads CASSSTSLYNEQFF. The CDR3 DNA follows: TGTGCCAGCAGCTCGACTAGCCTTTACAATGAGCAGTTCTTC.

The chain joins TRBV5-1 to TRBJ2-7; 8 bases align to TRBD1. CDR1 and CDR2 (germline): SGHRS, YFSETQ. The CDR3 length is 14 residues. The V and J ends lost 4 bases and 7 bases, in that order; junction bases with no gene match: 10. CDR3 loop: CASSRGQGPLEQYF. The CDR3 region has the DNA TGCGCCAGCAGCCGAGGACAGGGACCCTTGGAGCAGTACTTC.

The gene calls are TRBV18 and TRBJ2-7, with a possible D match to TRBD1 (6 bases). This CDR3 region has 16 residues. The ends were cut back, 0 bases at V and 5 bases at J, with 17 bases in the middle. Per germline, CDR1 KGHSH and CDR2 LQKENI. CDR3 residues: CASSPPFGQGSNEQYF. Here the CDR3 DNA reads TGTGCCAGCTCACCACCCTTCGGGCAGGGGTCCAACGAGCAGTACTTC.

J is TRBJ2-7 and V is TRBV19; 8 positions agree with TRBD2. The CDR3 spans 14 residues. V gave up 6 bases and J gave up 0 bases; unmatched junction bases: 4. Germline CDR1 is LNHDA and CDR2 is SQIVND (reference sequence). The CDR3 loop reads CASRSSGSSYEQYF. The CDR3 region has the DNA TGTGCCAGTAGATCAAGCGGGAGCTCCTACGAGCAGTACTTC.

The chain has TRBV28 and TRBJ2-2; tentative D call: TRBD1 (6 bases). This CDR3 is built from 14 residues. V was trimmed by 1 base and J by 4 bases, leaving 7 bases between them. CDR1 is MDHEN, CDR2 SYDVKM, per germline. CDR3 sequence (DNA): TGTGCCAGCAGTTTATTAGGGGGCACCGGGGAGCTGTTTTTT. Translating it yields CASSLLGGTGELFF.

The chain carries TRBV6-5 and TRBJ2-7, with 10 bases matching TRBD1. The length of the CDR3 is 13 residues. V trimming: 8 bases; J trimming: 5 bases; junction bases outside the gene matches: 6. CDR1 and CDR2 (germline): MNHEY, SVGAGI. DNA for the CDR3: TGTGCCAGCCGGCCGGGACAGGGGAACGAGCAGTACTTC. This gives the protein CASRPGQGNEQYF.

The genes are TRBV4-1 and TRBJ1-1; 8 bases are shared with TRBD1. Germline-derived CDR1 and CDR2 are MGHRA and YSYEKL. The CDR3 consists of 15 residues. Losses at the gene ends were 5 bases for V and 8 bases for J; bases not matched to a gene: 13. CDR3 residues: CASSRDRTLVREAFF. As DNA, the CDR3 is TGCGCCAGCAGCAGGGACAGGACACTGGTACGCGAAGCTTTCTTT.

This sequence joins TRBV9 and TRBJ1-1, with 7 nucleotides matching TRBD1. With 2 bases clipped from V and 7 bases from J, the junction kept 2 bases outside the gene matches. There are 12 residues in the CDR3. Germline V gene lookup returns CDR1 SGDLS and CDR2 YYNGEE. CDR3: CASSVRDSEAFF. The CDR3 DNA is TGTGCCAGCAGCGTCCGGGACAGTGAAGCTTTCTTT.

The gene calls are TRBV25-1 and TRBJ1-5; 7 bases map to TRBD1. The CDR3 is 16 amino acids. Germline V gives CDR1 MGHDK, CDR2 SYGVNS. V was pared by 6 bases and J by 2 bases, with 10 bases of the junction left unmatched. CDR3 sequence: CASSPGQKVGNQPQHF. CDR3 coding DNA: TGTGCCAGCAGCCCGGGACAGAAGGTGGGCAATCAGCCCCAGCATTTT.